Below are 23 T cell receptor beta chains sequenced from a single sample in a study of cytomegalovirus exposure and HLA in healthy donors. Primers included in the PCR were 60 Vbeta and 13 Jbeta primers. The data were produced by immunoSEQ multiplex PCR, yet TCRdb's version contains in-frame clones alone and is incomplete. This table has about 93,000 clones, less than 80% appearing once. Sequencing input: PBMCs. The receptors stem from a woman aged 40-49 years in good health and CMV-seronegative.

The CDR3 is CASRLDMNTEAFF. The CDR3 region has the DNA TGCGCCAGCAGGCTAGATATGAACACTGAAGCTTTCTTT. The chain links TRBV10-2 to TRBJ1-1; unclear D gene. Germline CDR1 and CDR2: WSHSY and SAAADI. Deletions cut 6 bases from V and 0 bases from J, with 8 bases between. The CDR3 contains 13 residues.

The chain uses TRBV28 and TRBJ1-1, with D maybe TRBD1 (6 bases). Trimming left V 4 bases short and J 6 bases short, with 27 bases between. The germline CDR1 and CDR2 sequences are MDHEN and SYDVKM. This CDR3 is 18 amino acids long. This chain's CDR3 is CASSSAGQTPFQHPEAFF. CDR3 sequence (DNA): TGTGCCAGCAGTTCCGCAGGACAGACCCCTTTCCAGCACCCTGAAGCTTTCTTT.

The chain is built from TRBV5-1 and TRBJ1-2, with 8 bases matching TRBD1. The CDR3 contains 18 residues. The V and J ends lost 4 bases and 1 base, in that order; junction bases with no gene match: 15. Germline V gene data show CDR1 as SGHRS and CDR2 as YFSETQ. The CDR3 loop is CASSPPGQAKRLNYGYTF. The DNA of the CDR3 is TGCGCCAGCAGCCCGCCGGGACAGGCGAAACGTCTTAACTATGGCTACACCTTC.

There are a few counts of this clone. The chain links TRBV4-3 to TRBJ1-1; a weak D match, TRBD1 (5 bases). V was clipped by 0 bases and J by 5 bases, with 19 bases between them. CDR1 and CDR2 (germline): LGHNA, YSLEER. This CDR3 region has 17 residues. In nucleotides, the CDR3 is TGCGCCAGCAGCCAAGATCTGAAGGGGCGGGCGGGGACTGAAGCTTTCTTT. Protein: CASSQDLKGRAGTEAFF.

This rearrangement joins TRBV27 to TRBJ2-3; 11 bases line up with TRBD1. Looked up from germline, CDR1 is MNHEY and CDR2 is SMNVEV (reference sequence). V shed 5 bases and J 4 bases; nucleotides not matched to a gene: 5. CDR3 length: 15 residues. The CDR3 spells CASSPRDRGSDTQYF. In DNA form, the CDR3 reads TGTGCCAGCAGTCCCCGGGACAGGGGGTCAGATACGCAGTATTTT.

The rearrangement joins TRBV11-2 to TRBJ2-5; D perhaps matches TRBD2 (6 bases). Per germline, CDR1 SGHAT and CDR2 FQNNGV. The CDR3 totals 15 residues. The germline V and J ends were trimmed by 0 bases and 2 bases, with 10 bases remaining between them. The CDR3 DNA reads as TGTGCCAGCAGCTTAGAGGCGGGATTTCAAGAGACCCAGTACTTC. Its translation is CASSLEAGFQETQYF.

This rearrangement joins TRBV29-1 to TRBJ2-1; D not resolved. Trimming removed 0 bases from V and 3 bases from J, with 12 bases in between. CDR1 and CDR2 (germline): SQVTM, ANQGSEA. This CDR3 has 15 amino acids. CDR3 amino acids: CSVEDWQRNYNEQFF. The DNA of the CDR3 is TGCAGCGTTGAAGATTGGCAGAGGAACTACAATGAGCAGTTCTTC.

On this clone: One junction end does not reproduce the germline sequence, and a read error may be involved. This chain joins TRBV18 and TRBJ2-1; TRBD1 matches 9 bases. Looked up from germline, CDR1 is KGHSH and CDR2 is LQKENI. CDR3 length: 16 residues. The CDR3 loop reads CASSPLPGQGFNEQFF. CDR3 bases: TGCGCCAGCTCACCACTCCCGGGACAGGGTTTTAATGAGCAGTTCTTC.

V is TRBV28 and J is TRBJ1-4, with 8 bases identical to TRBD1. The V gene's germline CDR1 is MDHEN and CDR2 SYDVKM. V trimming: 1 base; J trimming: 7 bases; junction bases outside the gene matches: 11. This CDR3 is 17 amino acids long. The chain's CDR3 is CASSLLGRGRWGEKLFF. The CDR3 bases are TGTGCCAGCAGTTTATTGGGCAGGGGGCGATGGGGTGAAAAACTGTTTTTT.

V and J are TRBV6-5 and TRBJ2-1; D gene uncertain. This CDR3 has 12 residues. Germline values: CDR1 MNHEY, CDR2 SVGAGI. The V gene lost 8 bases and the J gene lost 8 bases, with 13 bases spanning the gap. CDR3 protein: CASGFERYEQFF. Here the CDR3 DNA reads TGTGCCAGCGGTTTCGAGAGGTATGAGCAGTTCTTC.

The V call is TRBV9, the J call TRBJ2-7; the match to TRBD2 covers 12 bases. Losses at the gene ends were 0 bases for V and 5 bases for J; bases not matched to a gene: 3. Germline V lookup: CDR1 SGDLS, CDR2 YYNGEE. The CDR3 runs to 15 residues. The CDR3 DNA is TGTGCCAGCAGCGTAGGACTAGCGGGAGCCCACGAGCAGTACTTC. As protein: CASSVGLAGAHEQYF.

This clone was seen more than once but under ten times. This chain uses TRBV6-1 with TRBJ2-7, with D possibly TRBD1 on 6 matching bases. This CDR3 has 14 amino acids. Per the germline V gene, CDR1 is MNHNS and CDR2 is SASEGT. The germline V and J ends were trimmed by 4 bases and 2 bases, with 12 bases remaining between them. The CDR3 DNA sequence: TGTGCCAGCAGTGGGACAGTTCCCACCTACGAGCAGTACTTC. This encodes CASSGTVPTYEQYF.

V gene TRBV5-1 combines with J gene TRBJ2-1, with a tentative D call TRBD1 (6 bases). Germline V CDR1 and CDR2: SGHRS, YFSETQ. Trimming left V 2 bases short and J 6 bases short, with 15 bases between. The CDR3 totals 15 residues. This CDR3 is CASSFGLQGSNEQFF. The DNA of the CDR3 is TGCGCCAGCAGCTTTGGGCTTCAGGGGTCCAATGAGCAGTTCTTC.

This clone was counted between two and nine times. V gene TRBV5-1 combines with J gene TRBJ1-1; the D is unclear. Trimming removed 0 bases from V and 5 bases from J, with 8 bases in between. CDR1 and CDR2 (germline): SGHRS, YFSETQ. There are 13 residues in the CDR3. DNA of the CDR3: TGCGCCAGCAGCTTGGGAGGGAGTACTGAAGCTTTCTTT. This encodes CASSLGGSTEAFF.

The chain carries TRBV7-6 and TRBJ1-1, with TRBD1 matching over 8 bases. After removal of 5 bases from V and 7 bases from J, the junction contained 3 bases not matched to a gene. The CDR3 has 12 residues. Germline V gene lookup returns CDR1 SGHVS and CDR2 FNYEAQ. DNA for the CDR3: TGTGCCAGCAGCCCGACAGGGGTTGAAGCTTTCTTT. Amino acids: CASSPTGVEAFF.

The DNA of the CDR3 is TGTGCCATCTCCAGGACTACCGCCCACACAGATACGCAGTATTTT. Protein: CAISRTTAHTDTQYF. J is TRBJ2-3 and V is TRBV10-3, with a weak D call TRBD2 (6 bases). Trimming shortened V by 8 bases and J by 2 bases, and 17 bases separated the two germline ends. Per the germline V gene, CDR1 is ENHRY and CDR2 is SYGVKD. This CDR3 region has 15 residues.

The rearrangement joins TRBV14 to TRBJ1-1, with 9 bases fitting TRBD1. The J segment lost 5 bases and the V segment lost 10 bases, leaving 14 bases of the junction unmatched. Germline CDR1 reads SGHDN; CDR2 reads FVKESK. The CDR3 has 15 residues. The CDR3 region is CAIGTGGEADTEAFF. In nucleotides, the CDR3 is TGTGCCATCGGAACAGGGGGCGAGGCTGATACTGAAGCTTTCTTT.

The chain combines TRBV27 with TRBJ1-2; D remains ambiguous. The V and J ends lost 3 bases and 6 bases respectively, with 14 bases between them. Germline assignment: CDR1 MNHEY and CDR2 SMNVEV (reference sequence). The CDR3 covers 14 residues. CDR3 DNA: TGTGCCAGCAGTTTCCTCGAAATAAGCAATGGCTACACCTTC. Its protein product is CASSFLEISNGYTF.

V and J are TRBV7-2 and TRBJ2-3, with 10 bases identical to TRBD1. This CDR3 region has 15 residues. J was trimmed by 5 bases and V by 4 bases; bases with no gene match: 6. Per germline, CDR1 SGHTA and CDR2 FQGNSA. The CDR3 spells CASSSGQGLVDTQYF. The CDR3, as DNA: TGTGCCAGCAGCTCGGGACAGGGGTTGGTAGATACGCAGTATTTT.

This chain connects TRBV5-1 to TRBJ1-3; 8 positions agree with TRBD1. CDR3 size: 14 residues. With 4 bases clipped from V and 10 bases from J, the junction kept 10 bases outside the gene matches. Germline lookup yields CDR1 SGHRS and CDR2 YFSETQ. CDR3 nucleotides: TGCGCCAGCAGCCCTTACGGACAGGGAGAGACCATATATTTT. Translation: CASSPYGQGETIYF. The variable domain in full, completed from reference TRBV5-1 and TRBJ1-3, reads KAGVTQTPRYLIKTRGQQVTLSCSPISGHRSVSWYQQTPGQGLQFLFEYFSETQRNKGNFPGRFSGRQFSNSRSEMNVSTLELGDSALYLCASSPYGQGETIYFGEGSWLTVV.

This chain connects TRBV7-9 to TRBJ2-2; 7 nucleotides match TRBD1. Unmatched junction bases numbered 2, after V lost 3 bases and J lost 4 bases. The germline gives CDR1 SEHNR, CDR2 FQNEAQ (reference sequence). This CDR3 has 14 amino acids. For the CDR3, the DNA is TGTGCCAGCAGCTTTTCAGGGGGCACCGGGGAGCTGTTTTTT. Translated: CASSFSGGTGELFF.

The chain couples TRBV7-3 to TRBJ2-2; 8 bases map to TRBD2. The CDR3 loop spans 12 amino acids. The germline CDR1 and CDR2 sequences are SGHTA and FQGTGA. V lost 8 bases to trimming and J lost 4 bases; unmatched junction nucleotides: 0. The CDR3 spells CASRGGTGELFF. The CDR3, as DNA: TGTGCCAGCCGGGGGGGCACCGGGGAGCTGTTTTTT.

V gene TRBV25-1 combines with J gene TRBJ2-7; TRBD1 is a possible D gene (5 bases). Per the germline V gene, CDR1 is MGHDK and CDR2 is SYGVNS. V was clipped by 7 bases and J by 6 bases, with 16 bases between them. The CDR3 has 13 residues. The chain's CDR3 is CASTPGMMVEQYF. CDR3 nucleotides: TGTGCCAGCACCCCAGGGATGATGGTCGAGCAGTACTTC.